Below, 3 T cell receptor beta chains from the same sample are listed, as sequenced in a study of T cells after yellow fever vaccination. Each CDR3 protein gets one entry after TCRdb re-called the 5' RACE reads with MiXCR. The sample records some 320,000 distinct CDR3 sequences, 8% to 10% being singletons. This sample comprised PBMCs, obtained on the day of the first yellow fever vaccination. The receptors stem from a man aged 18 to 30 who received the YFV17D yellow fever vaccine.

J is TRBJ2-3 and V is TRBV15; the D gene is possibly TRBD1 (5 bases). The CDR3 extends over 13 amino acids. V was shortened by 2 bases and J by 6 bases, with 9 bases between the two germline ends. Germline V gene lookup returns CDR1 LNHNV and CDR2 YYDKDF (reference sequence). CDR3 in amino acids: CATSRRGPDTQYF. DNA of the CDR3: TGTGCCACCAGCAGAAGGGGCCCGGATACGCAGTATTTT.

This clonotype was observed a few times. The chain joins TRBV6-1 to TRBJ1-5; no clear D gene. From germline, CDR1 is MNHNS and CDR2 SASEGT. The V end was cut by 4 bases, the J end by 3 bases, with 13 bases between. CDR3 length: 15 residues. The CDR3 DNA sequence: TGTGCCAGCAGTGTGGTTCAGGCGTCCAATCAGCCCCAGCATTTT. Amino acids: CASSVVQASNQPQHF.

This clonotype was recorded at least ten times. The chain links TRBV7-9 to TRBJ2-5; weak D call: TRBD1 (5 bases). The CDR3 runs to 14 residues. Deletions cut 2 bases from V and 5 bases from J, with 12 bases between. The germline CDR1 and CDR2 sequences are SEHNR and FQNEAQ (reference sequence). The CDR3 region has the DNA TGTGCCAGCAGCTTACAGGGTTTTGGGGAGACCCAGTACTTC. It translates to CASSLQGFGETQYF.